This T cell receptor (beta chain) was identified during a study of T cell responses to AZD1222 COVID-19 vaccine. General study findings and limits: After two AZD1222 doses, spike-specific TCR breadth and depth rose versus day 0. Seropositive status at baseline applied to only 6 or 7 AZD1222 recipients. The sample set comprised mostly white British donors with more females, and clonal diversity was possibly underestimated.

Germline loops: CDR1 KGHDR, CDR2 SFDVKD. The CDR3 sequence is 12 residues long. Trimming left V 9 bases short and J 5 bases short, with 9 bases between. On this clone: Its antigen is unidentified.

Second doses at about 4 or about 12 weeks were pooled. Libraries were prepared by immunoSEQ multiplex PCR; TCRdb keeps only in-frame clonotypes and omits some of them. The sample lists 150,000 or so clones, 80% to 95% occurring once. This sequence was found in an adult who received the AZD1222 COVID-19 vaccine. The rearrangement joins TRBV24-1 to TRBJ2-2, with no clear D. Sample: peripheral blood, taken 28 days after the second AZD1222 dose. The CDR3, as DNA: TGTGCCACCCAAGACCAGACCGGGGAGCTGTTTTTT. Translating gives CATQDQTGELFF.